This TCR beta chain originates from a study of T cells in Graves' hyperthyroidism and ophthalmopathy (dated by TCRdb to between 2018 and 2021). For context, the study as a whole: Peripheral blood was collected at initial diagnosis, before any treatment. To identify distinguishing TCR V-J signatures, a discovery cohort of some 99 patients was used, comprising 40 to 45 with Graves' ophthalmopathy and around 60 with stable Graves' hyperthyroidism. An independent validation cohort of 18 to 20 hyperthyroidism patients and 17 patients who later progressed to ophthalmopathy tested prospective prediction of ophthalmopathy. The 95 to 100 discovery patients were divided at random into training and test sets in a 7:3 ratio. Thyroid tissue and blood T-cell repertoires from about six Graves' hyperthyroidism patients were also compared in the study. Following sampling, methimazole starting at 30 mg daily was given to hyperthyroidism patients, and high-dose intravenous methylprednisolone was given to ophthalmopathy patients. The paper describes TCR Vbeta CDR3 sequencing of 120 to 150 peripheral blood samples, made up of roughly 45 ophthalmopathy patients, 70 to 75 hyperthyroidism patients and about 17 progressor patients.

The cysteine opens and the phenylalanine closes a CDR3 of 15 amino acids. Left in the record is the CDR3 DNA by itself, 45 bases read in frame from the first base. Unmatched junction bases come to 5, with V trimmed by 6 bases and J by 8 bases. Looking up the germline V gene yields CDR1 SNHLY and CDR2 FYNNEI. Graves' hyperthyroidism was defined as stable when no progression to ophthalmopathy occurred over 18 months of follow-up. Hyperthyroidism patients were newly diagnosed, had a disease duration of under 2 months, and were aged 18 to 65 years. The study excluded patients with uncontrolled infections, other autoimmune diseases, pregnancy or lactation. Diagnoses were established on the basis of clinical symptoms, serum thyroxine and TRAb, thyroid ultrasound, and orbital computed tomography. PBMCs were separated from roughly 9.3 ml of fresh peripheral blood using Ficoll-Paque density gradient centrifugation. Total RNA was extracted using Trizol reagent, and RNA quality was assessed on an Agilent 2100 Bioanalyzer.

On the study overall, not on this receptor specifically: No statistical method was used to fix the sample size in advance, and group allocation was not hidden from the investigators. In validation, the model predicted progression to ophthalmopathy a median of about 6 months before onset, with about 70% sensitivity and roughly 77% specificity. A 13 V-J signature model separated ophthalmopathy from stable hyperthyroidism, with 87.88% sensitivity and roughly 84% specificity in cross-validation and 80%/75% in testing. Most expanded thyroid clonotypes (frequency above 0.001) were also detected in blood, suggesting blood repertoires may reflect thyroid immune responses.

In this sample, this clonotype turned up many times. The specificity of this receptor is unknown. There are no base qualities to consult, and no much larger clone falls within one base. The TCR beta CDR3 regions were amplified from the RNA transcripts. A first-round RT-PCR of the TCR CDR3 used the HTBI primer set with the Qiagen OneStep RT-PCR kit. Libraries were constructed in a second round of multiplex PCR, after which size selection and purification were performed. Sequencing of the libraries was done on an Illumina HiSeq2000 using paired-end 100 bp reads. Under the source paper's analysis protocol: SOAPnuke was used to process the raw data, with reads discarded if the reads contained adapters or uncalled bases, had a mean Phred below 15, or lacked an exact constant-primer or identifier match. High-quality paired reads were merged using COPE v1.2.5, and each unique nucleotide sequence was defined as a clonotype. MiTCR v1.1 was used to align clonotypes to the IMGT TRBV, TRBD and TRBJ reference segments. Only V-J combinations with frequency above 0.0001, covering 99% to 99.2% of repertoires, were analysed. The TCS score was defined as F50 (clonal expansion) divided by E x V (chaos), with BLOSUM62-based TCRdist calculated between CDR3 peptides within each V-J. Welch's t-statistics and random forest reduced fewer than 600 V-J features to 10 to 15, which were used in a naive Bayes classifier (R e1071). TCRdb itself trimmed the public reads at Q25 with fastp, ran MiXCR and retained productive beta chains. All rows with the same CDR3 protein become a single entry with the most common DNA and genes. Clone size and V and J calls follow TCRdb, not the original study. The sample profile shows hundreds of thousands of distinct CDR3 sequences; 14% of them were found once. The top ten hold more than 8.5% of the sample.

The chain is made from TRBV2 and TRBJ2-1, and TRBD2 aligns with 15 junction nucleotides. This TCR was recovered from a woman aged 18 to 35 with Graves' hyperthyroidism. The sample taken for sequencing was blood. The CDR3 in this case is CASRGLAGGSHEQFF. At the DNA level, the sequence is TGTGCCAGCAGGGGACTAGCGGGAGGCTCGCATGAGCAGTTCTTC.